The present entry profiles one T cell receptor (beta chain) with its context. Vbeta (60) and Jbeta (13) primers were used in the PCR. Clones were read by immunoSEQ multiplex PCR, and TCRdb kept only the in-frame ones, dropping some. This repertoire shows about 220,000 clones, approximately 82% found once; its top ten account for over 0.55%. These data belong to a study of cytomegalovirus exposure and HLA in healthy donors. The wider study: Earlier, 100 million to 130 million unique TCR beta sequences were recovered from approximately 180 million T cells by an analysis.

This CDR3 comprises 14 residues. Looked up from germline, CDR1 is WNHNN and CDR2 is SYGVQD (reference sequence). Trimming stripped 3 bases from V and 0 bases from J, with 6 bases between. Material: PBMCs. This sequence was found in a man between 18 and 35 years old in good health and CMV-seronegative. The V gene is TRBV10-1, the J gene TRBJ1-3; perhaps TRBD1 as D (6 bases). The CDR3 coding sequence is TGCGCCAGCAGTGAAGGGGGCTCTGGAAACACCATATATTTT. Translation gives CASSEGGSGNTIYF.